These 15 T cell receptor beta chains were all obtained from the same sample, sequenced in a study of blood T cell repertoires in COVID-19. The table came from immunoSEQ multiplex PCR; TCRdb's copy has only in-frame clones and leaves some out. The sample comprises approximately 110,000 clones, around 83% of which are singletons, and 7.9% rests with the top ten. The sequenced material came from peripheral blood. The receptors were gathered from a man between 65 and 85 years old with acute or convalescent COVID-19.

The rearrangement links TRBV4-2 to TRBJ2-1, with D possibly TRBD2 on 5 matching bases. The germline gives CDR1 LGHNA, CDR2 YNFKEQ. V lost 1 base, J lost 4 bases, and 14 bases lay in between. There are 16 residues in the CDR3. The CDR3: CASSQGGRGEYNEQFF. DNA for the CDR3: TGTGCCAGCAGCCAAGGAGGACGGGGAGAGTACAATGAGCAGTTCTTC.

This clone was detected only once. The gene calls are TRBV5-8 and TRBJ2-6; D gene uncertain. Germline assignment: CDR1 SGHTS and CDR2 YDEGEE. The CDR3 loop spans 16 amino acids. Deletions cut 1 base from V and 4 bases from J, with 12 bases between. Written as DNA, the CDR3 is TGTGCCAGCAGCTTGCGTAGTCAGGCAGGGGCCAACGTCCTGACTTTC. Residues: CASSLRSQAGANVLTF.

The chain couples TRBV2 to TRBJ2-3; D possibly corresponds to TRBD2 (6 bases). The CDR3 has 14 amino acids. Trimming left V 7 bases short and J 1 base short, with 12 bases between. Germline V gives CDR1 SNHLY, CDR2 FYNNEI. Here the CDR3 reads CASTKTSRTDTQYF. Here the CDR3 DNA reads TGTGCCAGCACAAAGACTAGTCGCACAGATACGCAGTATTTT.

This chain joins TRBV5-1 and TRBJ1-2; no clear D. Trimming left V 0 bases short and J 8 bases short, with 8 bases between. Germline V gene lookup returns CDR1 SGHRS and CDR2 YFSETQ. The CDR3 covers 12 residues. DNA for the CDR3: TGCGCCAGCAGCTTGGGAGGAGGCGGCTACACCTTC. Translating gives CASSLGGGGYTF.

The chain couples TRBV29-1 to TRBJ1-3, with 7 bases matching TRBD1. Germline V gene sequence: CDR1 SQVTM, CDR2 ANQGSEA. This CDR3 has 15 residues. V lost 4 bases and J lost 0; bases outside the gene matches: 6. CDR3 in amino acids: CSVARDSLSGNTIYF. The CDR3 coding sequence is TGCAGCGTTGCCCGGGACAGTCTCTCTGGAAACACCATATATTTT. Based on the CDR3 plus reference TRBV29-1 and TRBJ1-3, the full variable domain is SAVISQKPSRDICQRGTSLTIQCQVDSQVTMMFWYRQQPGQSLTLIATANQGSEATYESGFVIDKFPISRPNLTFSTLTVSNMSPEDSSIYLCSVARDSLSGNTIYFGEGSWLTVV.

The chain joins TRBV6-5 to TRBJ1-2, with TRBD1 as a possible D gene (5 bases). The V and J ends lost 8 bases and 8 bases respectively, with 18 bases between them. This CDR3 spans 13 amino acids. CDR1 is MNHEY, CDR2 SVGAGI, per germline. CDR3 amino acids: CASGGSEGEGYTF. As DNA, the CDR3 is TGTGCCAGCGGGGGGTCGGAGGGAGAGGGCTACACCTTC.

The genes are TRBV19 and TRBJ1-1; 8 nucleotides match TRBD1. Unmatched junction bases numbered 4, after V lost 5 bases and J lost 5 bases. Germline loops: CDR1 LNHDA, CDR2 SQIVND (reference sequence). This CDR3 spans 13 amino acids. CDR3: CASSGRTGTEAFF. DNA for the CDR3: TGTGCCAGTAGTGGACGGACAGGGACTGAAGCTTTCTTT. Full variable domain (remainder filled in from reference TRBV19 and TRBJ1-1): DGGITQSPKYLFRKEGQNVTLSCEQNLNHDAMYWYRQDPGQGLRLIYYSQIVNDFQKGDIAEGYSVSREKKESFPLTVTSAQKNPTAFYLCASSGRTGTEAFFGQGTRLTVV.

The CDR3 sequence: CASSLQGEDTEAFF. The CDR3 bases are TGTGCCAGCAGTCTTCAGGGGGAAGACACTGAAGCTTTCTTT. The chain links TRBV6-4 to TRBJ1-1; 7 bases are shared with TRBD1. This CDR3 is 14 amino acids long. The germline gives CDR1 MRHNA, CDR2 SNTAGT. The J segment lost 3 bases and the V segment lost 5 bases, leaving 6 bases of the junction unmatched.

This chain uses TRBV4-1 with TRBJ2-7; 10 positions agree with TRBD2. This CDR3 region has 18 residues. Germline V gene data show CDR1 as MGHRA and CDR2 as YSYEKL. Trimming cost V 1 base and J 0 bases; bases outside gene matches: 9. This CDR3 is CASSQGLAGGPSSYEQYF. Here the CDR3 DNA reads TGCGCCAGCAGCCAAGGTTTAGCGGGGGGCCCCAGCTCCTACGAGCAGTACTTC.

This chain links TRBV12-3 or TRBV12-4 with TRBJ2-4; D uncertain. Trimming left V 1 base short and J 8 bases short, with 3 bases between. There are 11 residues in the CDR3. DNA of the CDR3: TGTGCCAGCAGTTTAGGAGACATTCAGTACTTC. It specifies CASSLGDIQYF.

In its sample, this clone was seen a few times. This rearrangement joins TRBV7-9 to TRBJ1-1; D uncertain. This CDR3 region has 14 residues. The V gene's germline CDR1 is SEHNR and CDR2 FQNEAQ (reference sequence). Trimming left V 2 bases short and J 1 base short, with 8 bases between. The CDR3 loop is CASSLQAANTEAFF. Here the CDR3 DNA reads TGTGCCAGCAGCTTACAGGCCGCGAACACTGAAGCTTTCTTT.

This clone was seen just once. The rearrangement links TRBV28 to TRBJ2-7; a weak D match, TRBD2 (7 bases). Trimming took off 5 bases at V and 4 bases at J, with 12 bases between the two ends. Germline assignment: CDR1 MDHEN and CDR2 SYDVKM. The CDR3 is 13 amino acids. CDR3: CASSRGAAYEQYF. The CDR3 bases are TGTGCCAGCAGTCGGGGGGCGGCATACGAGCAGTACTTC.

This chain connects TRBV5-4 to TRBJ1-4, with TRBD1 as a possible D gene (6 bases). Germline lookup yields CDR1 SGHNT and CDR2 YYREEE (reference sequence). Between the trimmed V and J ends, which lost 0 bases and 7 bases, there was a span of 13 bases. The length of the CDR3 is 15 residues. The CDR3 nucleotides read TGTGCCAGCAGCTTGGGACAGGAGTCCGGTGAAAAACTGTTTTTT. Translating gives CASSLGQESGEKLFF.

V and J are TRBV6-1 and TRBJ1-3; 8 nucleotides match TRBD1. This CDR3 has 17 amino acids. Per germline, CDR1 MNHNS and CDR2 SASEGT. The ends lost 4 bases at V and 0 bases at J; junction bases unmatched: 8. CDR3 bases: TGTGCCAGCAGTGGAGTTCAGGGGGCCAGCTCTGGAAACACCATATATTTT. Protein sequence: CASSGVQGASSGNTIYF.

For the CDR3, the DNA is TGTGCCATCAGTGAGCCCCCGACAGGGAATTCACCCCTCCACTTT. Its protein is CAISEPPTGNSPLHF. The chain links TRBV10-3 to TRBJ1-6, with 7 bases lining up with TRBD1. This CDR3 region has 15 residues. Germline V lookup: CDR1 ENHRY, CDR2 SYGVKD. V was clipped by 2 bases and J by 7 bases; unmatched bases: 5.